This T cell receptor beta chain was found in a study of vaccination and CD4 T cells after COVID-19. For the study at large: In the convalescent cohort, there were six males and four females, two of them Hispanic. Study-wide results and limits: Convalescent patient numbers were relatively low, with no early post-infection timepoints.

Stated treatment: roughly 10-day PBMC culture with coronavirus spike peptide pools or control peptides (ViraFEST assay). This clonotype was counted a single time. The target antigen is unknown. The Oncomine TCR Beta short-read assay was what sequenced the DNA obtained from cultured CD4+ T cells. Using its own MiXCR run on the PCR reads, TCRdb lists one record per CDR3 protein. The table has approximately 19,000 distinct CDR3 sequences, roughly three fifths seen once. Germline V CDR1 and CDR2: KGHSH, LQKENI. The length of the CDR3 is 13 residues. With 5 bases removed from V and 2 bases from J, the gap between germline ends came to 10 bases.

The sample consisted of CD4+ T cells from blood, cultured in vitro. The sequence came from a human donor who had recovered from COVID-19. This chain joins TRBV18 and TRBJ2-7, with D hard to call. The CDR3 nucleotides read TGTGCCAGCTCAATTAAGGTCACCTACGAGCAGTACTTC. Translation: CASSIKVTYEQYF.